A single sample is the source of the 21 T cell receptor beta chains below, sequenced in a study of identical twins. TCRdb re-analysed the 5' RACE reads in MiXCR, keeping a single row per CDR3 protein. The data show nearly 900,000 distinct CDR3 sequences, approximately 13% seen once. These sequences were also reported in another study, on yellow fever vaccine responses in identical twins.

The specimen sequenced was PBMCs. All receptors derive from a woman under 30 in good health.

This chain joins TRBV20-1 and TRBJ2-1; D gene uncertain. CDR3 size: 13 residues. Trimming took 7 bases from V and 2 from J, leaving 12 bases between them. The V gene's germline CDR1 is DFQATT and CDR2 SNEGSKA (reference sequence). The CDR3 is CSVAASTYNEQFF. CDR3 bases: TGCAGTGTAGCCGCTTCGACCTACAATGAGCAGTTCTTC.

The V gene is TRBV5-1, the J gene TRBJ2-5; tentative D call: TRBD1 (6 bases). Germline lookup yields CDR1 SGHRS and CDR2 YFSETQ. V lost 7 bases to trimming and J lost 5 bases, with 18 bases between them. The CDR3 extends over 14 amino acids. CDR3 loop: CASGKPGAGETQYF. The CDR3 DNA sequence: TGCGCCAGCGGTAAACCAGGGGCCGGGGAGACCCAGTACTTC.

The chain recombines TRBV4-1 with TRBJ1-1; 8 bases align to TRBD1. Germline V CDR1 and CDR2: MGHRA, YSYEKL. The CDR3 has 16 residues. With V trimmed by 0 bases and J by 1 base, 4 bases remained unmatched. The CDR3 nucleotides are TGCGCCAGCAGCCAAGACAGGGGGCCGCCGAACACTGAAGCTTTCTTT. Translating gives CASSQDRGPPNTEAFF.

The chain combines TRBV20-1 with TRBJ2-1; 8 bases agree with TRBD2. J gave up 8 bases and V 3 bases, and 9 bases lay outside the gene matches. The CDR3 totals 14 residues. Germline assignment: CDR1 DFQATT and CDR2 SNEGSKA (reference sequence). CDR3 sequence reads: CSASSGGPGDEQFF. CDR3 nucleotides: TGCAGTGCTAGCAGCGGGGGTCCGGGCGATGAGCAGTTCTTC.

This chain joins TRBV29-1 and TRBJ2-1, with 7 nucleotides matching TRBD1. The CDR3 consists of 13 residues. CDR1 is SQVTM and CDR2 is ANQGSEA in the germline V gene. With 3 bases clipped from V and 9 bases from J, the junction kept 8 bases outside the gene matches. CDR3 sequence reads: CSVDLQGTGEQFF. The DNA of the CDR3 is TGCAGCGTTGATTTACAGGGGACGGGTGAGCAGTTCTTC.

This clonotype was recorded a few times. The V and J genes are TRBV11-2 and TRBJ2-7; 7 bases match TRBD1. CDR1 is SGHAT, CDR2 FQNNGV, per germline. J lost 7 bases, V lost 6 bases, and 9 bases had no gene match. This CDR3 is built from 13 residues. The chain's CDR3 is CASRPTGAQEQYV. The CDR3 nucleotides read TGTGCCAGCAGACCAACAGGGGCTCAAGAGCAGTACGTC.

This chain connects TRBV12-3 or TRBV12-4 to TRBJ1-6, with a possible D match to TRBD1 (6 bases). The CDR3 has 16 amino acids. The V gene lost 3 bases and the J gene lost 0 bases, with 9 bases spanning the gap. DNA of the CDR3: TGTGCCAGCAGTTTTGGGGGGCGCTCCTATAATTCACCCCTCCACTTT. Residues: CASSFGGRSYNSPLHF.

This clonotype has just a few counts. The chain couples TRBV6-1 to TRBJ2-5, with TRBD1 matching over 8 bases. The trim removed 5 bases at V and 4 bases at J, leaving 9 bases unmatched. Looked up from germline, CDR1 is MNHNS and CDR2 is SASEGT. The CDR3 contains 15 residues. Here the CDR3 reads CASSTLDRARETQYF. The CDR3 bases are TGTGCCAGCAGTACCCTGGACAGGGCTAGAGAGACCCAGTACTTC.

The chain employs TRBV7-2 and TRBJ2-2; D might be TRBD1 or TRBD2, each matching 5 bases. V lost 3 bases, J lost 2 bases, and 10 bases lay in between. This CDR3 is 15 amino acids long. CDR1 and CDR2 (germline): SGHTA, FQGNSA. CDR3 nucleotides: TGTGCCAGCAGCTTTAGGGACCCTAACACCGGGGAGCTGTTTTTT. As protein: CASSFRDPNTGELFF.

This clonotype appeared a few times. The chain recombines TRBV5-1 with TRBJ1-2; tentatively, D is TRBD1 (5 bases). The germline V and J ends were trimmed by 4 bases and 14 bases, with 21 bases remaining between them. CDR3 length equals 13 residues. Germline CDR1 is SGHRS and CDR2 is YFSETQ. CDR3 protein: CASSEGRDGPYTF. CDR3 nucleotides: TGCGCCAGCAGCGAGGGCAGGGACGGCCCCTATACCTTC.

The V call is TRBV12-5, the J call TRBJ1-2, with D hard to call. Germline CDR1 LGHNT, CDR2 FRNRAP. The germline V and J ends were trimmed by 0 bases and 4 bases, with 3 bases remaining between them. CDR3 length: 12 amino acids. This CDR3 reads CASGLVPYGYTF. Written as DNA, the CDR3 is TGTGCTAGTGGTTTGGTACCCTATGGCTACACCTTC.

This chain uses TRBV5-5 with TRBJ2-7; D is uncertain. CDR3 length: 15 amino acids. Germline V gene lookup returns CDR1 SGHKS and CDR2 YYEKEE (reference sequence). Trimming removed 1 base at V and 4 bases at J, with 15 bases between. The DNA of the CDR3 is TGTGCCAGCAGCTTGTCCCTCTTGGGGTTTTACGAGCAGTACTTC. This encodes CASSLSLLGFYEQYF.

On this clonotype itself: At one of its ends the junction is not consistent with the germline gene, which may arise from a read error. The chain joins TRBV3-1 to TRBJ2-1, with 11 bases that match TRBD2. The CDR3 is 17 residues long. Germline CDR1 and CDR2: LGHDT and YNNKEL (reference sequence). In DNA form, the CDR3 reads TGTGCCACCAGCCAGCACCCTAGCGGGAGGACTAACAATGAGCAGTTCTTC. Residues: CATSQHPSGRTNNEQFF.

V and J are TRBV7-8 and TRBJ2-5; D is possibly TRBD1 or TRBD2 (5 bases each). Deletions cut 5 bases from V and 7 bases from J, with 17 bases between. This CDR3 region has 14 residues. Per germline, CDR1 SGHVS and CDR2 FQNEAQ. The CDR3 DNA follows: TGTGCCAGCAGCCCGATAGGGACGGATTGGACCCAGTACTTC. This codes for CASSPIGTDWTQYF.

The rearrangement joins TRBV14 to TRBJ1-1; a weak D match, TRBD1 (5 bases). V shed 0 bases and J shed 3 bases, with 17 bases lying between them. Germline V gene data show CDR1 as SGHDN and CDR2 as FVKESK. There are 17 residues in the CDR3. The CDR3: CASSQEGGPSTDTEAFF. CDR3 in DNA: TGTGCCAGCAGCCAAGAGGGGGGACCTTCGACTGACACTGAAGCTTTCTTT.

This clonotype has only a few counts. The CDR3 DNA reads as TGTGCCAGCAGCTACAACGTAATCGTAAGGACTAGCGGGGTTGTTGAGCAGTTCTTC. Translating gives CASSYNVIVRTSGVVEQFF. The V gene is TRBV11-1, the J gene TRBJ2-1; 12 nucleotides align to TRBD2. CDR3 length: 19 residues. Germline V lookup: CDR1 SGHAT, CDR2 FQDESV (reference sequence). The trim removed 4 bases at V and 9 bases at J, leaving 19 bases unmatched.

This clonotype was observed at least ten times. The chain recombines TRBV12-3 or TRBV12-4 with TRBJ2-7; D remains ambiguous. This CDR3 region has 14 residues. Trimming stripped 0 bases from V and 1 base from J, with 7 bases between. CDR3 DNA sequence: TGTGCCAGCAGTTTAGCGGGAAGGTCCTACGAGCAGTACGTC. This translates into CASSLAGRSYEQYV.

This clonotype was seen a handful of times. This sequence joins TRBV28 and TRBJ2-7; TRBD2 matches at 8 bases. With 6 bases clipped from V and 7 bases from J, the junction kept 11 bases outside the gene matches. The germline CDR1 and CDR2 sequences are MDHEN and SYDVKM. The CDR3 is 14 residues long. DNA of the CDR3: TGTGCCAGCAGGTTCGCCGGGAGGGCCCGGGAGCAGTACTTC. It is translated as CASRFAGRAREQYF.

The sample holds a few counts of this clonotype. The V gene is TRBV6-1, the J gene TRBJ2-5; TRBD2 matches at 9 bases. Trimming cost V 2 bases and J 3 bases; bases outside gene matches: 13. The length of the CDR3 is 18 residues. Germline V lookup: CDR1 MNHNS, CDR2 SASEGT. The CDR3 reads CASSELPRGGGAEETQYF. CDR3 bases: TGTGCCAGCAGTGAATTACCCCGCGGCGGGGGGGCGGAAGAGACCCAGTACTTC.

J is TRBJ1-2 and V is TRBV24-1; 10 bases agree with TRBD1. Germline CDR1 is KGHDR and CDR2 is SFDVKD. The ends lost 3 bases at V and 6 bases at J; junction bases unmatched: 6. The CDR3 spans 15 residues. For the CDR3, the DNA is TGTGCCACCAGTGATACCGGGACAGGGGACCATGGCTACACCTTC. Translated, it gives CATSDTGTGDHGYTF.

J is TRBJ2-7 and V is TRBV20-1, with TRBD1 identical over 7 bases. The length of the CDR3 is 14 residues. Germline V gene data show CDR1 as DFQATT and CDR2 as SNEGSKA (reference sequence). With V trimmed by 3 bases and J by 3 bases, 8 bases remained unmatched. The CDR3 sequence: CSARETGIGYEQYF. CDR3 DNA: TGCAGTGCTAGGGAGACAGGGATTGGCTACGAGCAGTACTTC.